These 14 T cell receptor beta chains originate from one sample sequenced in a study of blood T cells in healthy people across ages (dated by TCRdb to between 2015 and 2016). The library was made by 5' RACE. The data were produced on an Illumina HiSeq 2500. A second PCR of roughly 6 to 11 cycles was performed with a sample-barcoded 5' primer and a J-beta primer mix. In-frame beta chains were kept once TCRdb had trimmed the public reads at Q25 with fastp and called clones with MiXCR. All rows with the same CDR3 protein become a single entry with the most common DNA and genes. For this sample there are about 1.4 million distinct CDR3 sequences; 45% to 70% appear just once. The ten most abundant clones make up 6.5% to 8.5% of the sample. Sequenced sample: blood. All receptors come from a young man in good health.

This clonotype was observed a handful of times. The chain links TRBV4-1 to TRBJ1-2, with D tentatively TRBD1 (5 bases). CDR1 is MGHRA and CDR2 is YSYEKL in the germline V gene. V lost 0 bases to trimming and J lost 13 bases, with 12 bases between them. The CDR3 runs to 12 residues. The DNA for the CDR3 is TGCGCCAGCAGCCAAGACTATGGGGACCTCACCTTC. This sequence encodes CASSQDYGDLTF.

J is TRBJ2-1 and V is TRBV20-1; unclear D gene. The germline V gene encodes CDR1 DFQATT and CDR2 SNEGSKA (reference sequence). This CDR3 is 12 amino acids long. V was shortened by 2 bases and J by 10 bases, with 12 bases between the two germline ends. For the CDR3, the DNA is TGCAGTGCTAGAATAAGGGTCTCCGAGCAGTTCTTC. It yields the protein CSARIRVSEQFF.

J is TRBJ2-3 and V is TRBV9; 10 nucleotides agree with TRBD2. J lost 6 bases, V lost 0 bases, and 4 bases had no gene match. The CDR3 is 15 residues long. Germline CDR1 and CDR2: SGDLS and YYNGEE. CDR3 in DNA: TGTGCCAGCAGCGTAGGAACTAGCGGGGACGATACGCAGTATTTT. It translates to CASSVGTSGDDTQYF.

V gene TRBV20-1 combines with J gene TRBJ2-1; D unclear. V lost 1 base and J 1 base, leaving 2 bases between the germline ends. The V gene's germline CDR1 is DFQATT and CDR2 SNEGSKA (reference sequence). This CDR3 has 12 residues. Written as DNA, the CDR3 is TGCAGTGCTAGAGCTTCCTACAATGAGCAGTTCTTC. This codes for CSARASYNEQFF.

The chain couples TRBV11-2 to TRBJ1-2; D may be TRBD1 (6 bases). This CDR3 is 14 amino acids long. Germline CDR1 is SGHAT and CDR2 is FQNNGV. Trimming pared 5 bases from V and 6 bases from J, leaving 16 bases between. The CDR3: CASSSGGRDNGYTF. The CDR3 DNA follows: TGTGCCAGCAGCAGTGGGGGGCGGGATAATGGCTACACCTTC.

Worth noting for this clonotype: Its ends do not fully match the called genes, so a read error is possible. The V and J genes are TRBV12-3 or TRBV12-4 and TRBJ2-7; 8 nucleotides agree with TRBD1. Gene TRBJ2-5 matches the end of the DNA better, so the J call may be wrong. CDR3 length equals 15 residues. The CDR3 sequence: CASSLRRGPSGTQYF. CDR3 coding DNA: TGTGCCAGTAGTTTGCGCAGGGGGCCCTCAGGGACCCAGTACTTC.

Comment on this clonotype: At one end, the junction sequence differs from germline, possibly due to a read error. This chain links TRBV6-5 with TRBJ2-1, with D possibly being TRBD2 (5 bases). The CDR3 totals 16 residues. Germline values: CDR1 MNHEY, CDR2 SVGAGI. As DNA, the CDR3 is TGTGCCAGCAGTTACTCGACGGGATCCGTCTACGATGAGCAGTTCTTC. It translates to CASSYSTGSVYDEQFF.

The V call is TRBV20-1, the J call TRBJ2-7; D is undetermined. Germline V CDR1 and CDR2: DFQATT, SNEGSKA (reference sequence). The V and J ends lost 0 bases and 3 bases respectively, with 9 bases between them. The CDR3 runs to 13 residues. The CDR3 DNA reads TGCAGTGCTAGAGATACGGTCTACTACGAGCAGTACTTC. Translated: CSARDTVYYEQYF.

This chain links TRBV12-3 or TRBV12-4 with TRBJ2-3, with D possibly TRBD2 on 6 matching bases. Trimming stripped 4 bases from V and 6 bases from J, with 23 bases between. The CDR3 sequence is 17 residues long. CDR3 in amino acids: CASSSLGTAARVDTQYF. CDR3 DNA: TGTGCCAGCAGTTCCCTGGGGACTGCGGCGAGAGTGGATACGCAGTATTTT.

This clonotype was seen a few times. The chain joins TRBV20-1 to TRBJ2-3; the D is unclear. Looked up from germline, CDR1 is DFQATT and CDR2 is SNEGSKA (reference sequence). CDR3 length equals 13 residues. The ends were cut back, 3 bases at V and 2 bases at J, with 9 bases in the middle. For the CDR3, the DNA is TGCAGTGCTAGCTGGACCGCCACAGATACGCAGTATTTT. This translates into CSASWTATDTQYF.

The gene calls are TRBV27 and TRBJ2-7; D is unclear. This CDR3 contains 11 residues. V gave up 4 bases and J gave up 7 bases, with 8 bases separating them. Germline V gene data show CDR1 as MNHEY and CDR2 as SMNVEV (reference sequence). Here the CDR3 reads CASSSGPEQYF. The CDR3 nucleotides read TGTGCCAGCAGTTCCGGACCTGAGCAGTACTTC.

The genes are TRBV7-9 and TRBJ1-4; 7 nucleotides align to TRBD1. The germline V gene has CDR1 SEHNR and CDR2 FQNEAQ (reference sequence). The CDR3 covers 15 residues. Trimming cost V 5 bases and J 7 bases; bases outside gene matches: 10. The CDR3 coding sequence is TGTGCCAGCAGCCCGCGACAGGGAATAATTGAAAAACTGTTTTTT. Translated, it gives CASSPRQGIIEKLFF.

This clonotype was observed a handful of times. This chain links TRBV29-1 with TRBJ2-1; TRBD2 matches 13 bases. The length of the CDR3 is 14 residues. The J segment lost 5 bases and the V segment lost 4 bases, leaving 2 bases of the junction unmatched. Germline-derived CDR1 and CDR2 are SQVTM and ANQGSEA. The CDR3 sequence: CSVATSGGNNEQFF. CDR3 nucleotides: TGCAGCGTTGCGACTAGCGGGGGGAACAATGAGCAGTTCTTC.

The CDR3 sequence: CASSFEGQRFF. The CDR3 nucleotides are TGTGCCAGCAGTTTTGAGGGACAACGGTTTTTT. The chain couples TRBV28 to TRBJ1-4, with TRBD1 as a possible D gene (6 bases). The CDR3 loop spans 11 amino acids. In germline, CDR1 is MDHEN, CDR2 SYDVKM. The ends were cut back, 3 bases at V and 16 bases at J, with 12 bases in the middle.